What follows is one T cell receptor (beta chain) and its context. The antigen is unknown. No DNA is given; TCRdb re-called the 5' RACE reads and lists each CDR3 protein once. Its clone listing holds some 330,000 distinct CDR3 sequences. The data derive from a study of monozygotic twins with inflammatory bowel disease. Whole-study findings and limits: Since immunosuppressive treatments differed, patient repertoires may have gained added variability. Fewer shared clonotypes with others were found in IBD patients than in healthy twins, especially with disease activity. The co-twins with IBD showed lower TCRbeta diversity (inverse Simpson) than their healthy siblings.

What was sequenced was blood. The clonotype comes from a human donor with ulcerative colitis or Crohn's disease, or a healthy co-twin of an affected twin (not recorded which).

CDR3 loop: CASSAVTETGSYTF. V gene TRBV9 combines with J gene TRBJ1-2; TCRdb names TRBD1, which stays unverified in the absence of DNA. This CDR3 is built from 14 residues. Germline CDR1 reads SGDLS; CDR2 reads YYNGEE.